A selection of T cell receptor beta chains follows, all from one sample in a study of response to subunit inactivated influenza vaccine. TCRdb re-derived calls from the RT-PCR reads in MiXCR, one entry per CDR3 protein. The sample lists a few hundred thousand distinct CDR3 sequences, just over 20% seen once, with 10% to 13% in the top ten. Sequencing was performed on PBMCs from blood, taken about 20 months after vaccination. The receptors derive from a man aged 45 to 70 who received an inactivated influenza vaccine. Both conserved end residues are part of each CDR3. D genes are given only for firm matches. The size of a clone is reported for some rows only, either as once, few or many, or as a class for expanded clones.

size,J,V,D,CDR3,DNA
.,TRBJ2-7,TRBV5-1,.,CASTGVNYEQYF,TGCGCCAGCACCGGGGTTAATTACGAGCAGTACTTC
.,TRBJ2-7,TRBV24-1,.,CATSHPLGHEQYF,TGTGCCACCAGCCACCCCCTGGGGCACGAGCAGTACTTC
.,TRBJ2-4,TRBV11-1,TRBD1,CASSPSPGQGVGGNIQYF,TGTGCCAGCAGCCCTAGCCCGGGACAGGGCGTGGGGGGAAACATTCAGTACTTC
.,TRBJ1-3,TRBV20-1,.,CSATAAGLDSGNTIYF,TGCAGTGCTACGGCGGCGGGATTAGACTCTGGAAACACCATATATTTT
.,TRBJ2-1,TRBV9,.,CASSVGAAPYNEQFF,TGTGCCAGCAGCGTCGGAGCAGCCCCTTACAATGAGCAGTTCTTC
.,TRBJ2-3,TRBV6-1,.,CASRGPSTDTQYF,TGTGCCAGCCGGGGTCCGAGCACAGATACGCAGTATTTT
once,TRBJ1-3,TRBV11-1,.,CASSQFVGPMTSGNTIYF,TGTGCCAGCAGCCAGTTCGTCGGCCCCATGACCTCTGGAAACACCATATATTTT
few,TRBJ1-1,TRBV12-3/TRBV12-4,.,CASSFSSTEAFF,TGTGCCAGCAGTTTTTCGAGTACTGAAGCTTTCTTT
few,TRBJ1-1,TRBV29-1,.,CSVERGTNTEAFF,TGCAGCGTTGAAAGGGGAACGAACACTGAAGCTTTCTTT
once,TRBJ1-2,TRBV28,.,CASSPHSFREGRYGYTF,TGTGCCAGCAGTCCCCACTCTTTTCGGGAGGGTCGTTATGGCTACACCTTC
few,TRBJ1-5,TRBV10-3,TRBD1,CAISAGQTDSNQPQHF,TGTGCCATCAGTGCGGGACAGACAGATAGCAATCAGCCCCAGCATTTT
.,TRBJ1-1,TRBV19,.,CASSISGGPTEAFF,TGTGCCAGTAGTATTTCTGGGGGACCCACTGAAGCTTTCTTT
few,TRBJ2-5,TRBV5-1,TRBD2,CASGVSGRALETQYF,TGCGCCAGCGGAGTTAGCGGGAGGGCCCTGGAGACCCAGTACTTC
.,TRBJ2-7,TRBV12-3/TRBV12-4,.,CASSLGGLTYEQYF,TGTGCCAGCAGTTTAGGGGGACTTACCTACGAGCAGTACTTC
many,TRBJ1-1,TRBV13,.,CASSYQGRMNTEAFF,TGTGCCAGCAGCTATCAGGGGCGCATGAACACTGAAGCTTTCTTT
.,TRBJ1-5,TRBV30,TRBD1,CAWSKTGDNQPQHF,TGTGCCTGGAGCAAGACAGGGGACAATCAGCCCCAGCATTTT
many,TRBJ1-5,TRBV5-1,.,CASSPDGNDQPQHF,TGCGCCAGCAGCCCGGACGGAAACGATCAGCCCCAGCATTTT
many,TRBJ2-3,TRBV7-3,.,CASKRGGTDTQYF,TGTGCCAGCAAACGGGGAGGCACAGATACGCAGTATTTT
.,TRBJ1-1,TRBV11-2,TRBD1,CASSFDRGLSTEAFF,TGTGCCAGCAGCTTTGACAGGGGGCTTAGCACTGAAGCTTTCTTT
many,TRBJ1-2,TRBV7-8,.,CASRAGRFDYGYTF,TGTGCCAGCAGGGCCGGCCGGTTTGACTATGGCTACACCTTC
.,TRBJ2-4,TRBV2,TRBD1,CASSAGQGIGNIQYF,TGTGCCAGCAGTGCGGGACAGGGTATTGGGAACATTCAGTACTTC
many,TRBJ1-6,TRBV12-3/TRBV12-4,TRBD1,CASSGQGVGNSPLHF,TGTGCCAGCAGCGGACAGGGAGTGGGTAATTCACCCCTCCACTTT
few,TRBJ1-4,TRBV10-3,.,CAISESIVGANEKLFF,TGTGCCATCAGTGAGTCGATCGTAGGAGCTAATGAAAAACTGTTTTTT
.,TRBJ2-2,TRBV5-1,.,CASSRAVNTGELFF,TGCGCCAGCAGCCGGGCCGTGAACACCGGGGAGCTGTTTTTT
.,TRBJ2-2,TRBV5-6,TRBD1,CASSLVIRWGQDEDTGELFF,TGTGCCAGCAGCTTGGTTATTCGGTGGGGACAGGACGAGGACACCGGGGAGCTGTTTTTT
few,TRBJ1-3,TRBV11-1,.,CASSLKPLGANSGNTIYF,TGTGCCAGCAGCCTAAAGCCCCTGGGGGCGAACTCTGGAAACACCATATATTTT
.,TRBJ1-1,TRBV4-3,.,CASSQVREIPEAFF,TGCGCCAGCAGCCAAGTGCGGGAGATTCCTGAAGCTTTCTTT
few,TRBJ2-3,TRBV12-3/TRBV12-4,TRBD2,CASSLVKSSGGVDTQYF,TGTGCCAGCAGTTTAGTTAAGTCTAGCGGGGGCGTAGATACGCAGTATTTT
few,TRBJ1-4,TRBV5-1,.,CASRQGITTLNEKLFF,TGCGCCAGCAGGCAGGGCATAACTACCCTCAATGAAAAACTGTTTTTT
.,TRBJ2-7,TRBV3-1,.,CASSPSQGGVEQYF,TGTGCCAGCAGCCCATCGCAGGGGGGGGTCGAGCAGTACTTC
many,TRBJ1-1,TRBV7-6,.,CASSLGLQATEAFF,TGTGCCAGCAGCCTAGGGTTACAGGCCACTGAAGCTTTCTTT
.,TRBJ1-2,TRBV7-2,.,CASSLLLKSNYGYTF,TGTGCCAGCAGCCTCCTCCTCAAGAGTAACTATGGCTACACCTTC
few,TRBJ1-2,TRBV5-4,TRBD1,CASSLGQGTNGYTF,TGTGCCAGCAGCTTGGGACAGGGGACTAATGGCTACACCTTC
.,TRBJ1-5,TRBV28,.,CASSFPAGAGNQPQHF,TGTGCCAGCAGTTTCCCCGCAGGAGCAGGCAATCAGCCCCAGCATTTT
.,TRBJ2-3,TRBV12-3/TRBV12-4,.,CASSRRVIDTQYF,TGTGCCAGCAGCCGCCGGGTTATAGATACGCAGTATTTT
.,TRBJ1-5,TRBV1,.,CTSSQDVGLGGPGNQPQHF,TGCACCAGCAGCCAAGATGTAGGGCTCGGGGGGCCGGGCAATCAGCCCCAGCATTTT
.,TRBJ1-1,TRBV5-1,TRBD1,CASSRETGVVTEAFF,TGCGCCAGCAGCCGAGAGACAGGGGTCGTCACTGAAGCTTTCTTT
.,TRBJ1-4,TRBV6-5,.,CASSYSAGREKLFF,TGTGCCAGCAGTTACTCGGCAGGGAGGGAAAAACTGTTTTTT
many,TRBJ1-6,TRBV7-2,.,CASSLDRNSPLHF,TGCGCCAGCAGCCTTGACCGGAATTCACCCCTCCACTTT
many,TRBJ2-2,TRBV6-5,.,CASSYGDSWSGELFF,TGTGCCAGCAGTTACGGGGACTCGTGGTCCGGGGAGCTGTTTTTT
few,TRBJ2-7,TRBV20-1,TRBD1,CSVGASVLDRVYEQYF,TGCAGTGTGGGGGCGAGTGTCTTGGACAGGGTCTACGAGCAGTACTTC